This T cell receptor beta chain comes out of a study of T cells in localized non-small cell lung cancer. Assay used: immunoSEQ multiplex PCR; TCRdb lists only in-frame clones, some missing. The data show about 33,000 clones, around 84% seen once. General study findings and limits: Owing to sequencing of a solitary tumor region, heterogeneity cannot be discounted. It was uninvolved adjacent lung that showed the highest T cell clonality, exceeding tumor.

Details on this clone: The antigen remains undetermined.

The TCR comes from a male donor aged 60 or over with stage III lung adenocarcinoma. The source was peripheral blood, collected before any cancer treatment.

The DNA of the CDR3 is TGCGCCAGCAGCTTGGAGGCAGGGGGTGATGAGGAGACCCAGTACTTC. This translates into CASSLEAGGDEETQYF. V is TRBV5-1 and J is TRBJ2-5, with 7 bases lining up with TRBD1. This CDR3 comprises 16 residues. The V gene's germline CDR1 is SGHRS and CDR2 YFSETQ. Losses at the gene ends were 0 bases for V and 5 bases for J; bases not matched to a gene: 10.